This TCR beta chain originates from a study of cytomegalovirus exposure and HLA in healthy donors. Notes on the study in general: As was reported, the HLA-A and HLA-B alleles of most subjects were accurately predicted from TCR beta sequences. When a later analysis was performed, an Asian-associated ancestry cluster reportedly had fewer N-insertions than the roughly 690-donor mean.

Points on this clone: Its cognate antigen is unknown.

V lost 4 bases, J lost 0 bases, and 14 bases lay in between. CDR3 length: 16 residues. Germline CDR1 and CDR2: SGHDT and YYEEEE. A multiplex PCR was run with 60 Vbeta primers and 13 Jbeta primers. Authors' data handling: In a later analysis, 75 million to 85 million unique TCR beta chains included roughly 11 million shared by two or more donors. Method: immunoSEQ multiplex PCR; TCRdb's copy keeps in-frame clones and lacks some. From that table come the V and J calls and clone size; the DNA was used to work out D and trimming. The sample lists roughly 80,000 clones; 65% to 85% were seen once. This TCR was recovered from a woman between 50 and 59 years old in good health and CMV-seronegative. The chain combines TRBV5-6 with TRBJ2-1, with D unclear. Sequenced material: PBMCs. DNA for the CDR3: TGTGCCAGCAGCCTGACGAGACTCGGCTCCTACAATGAGCAGTTCTTC. Its protein is CASSLTRLGSYNEQFF.